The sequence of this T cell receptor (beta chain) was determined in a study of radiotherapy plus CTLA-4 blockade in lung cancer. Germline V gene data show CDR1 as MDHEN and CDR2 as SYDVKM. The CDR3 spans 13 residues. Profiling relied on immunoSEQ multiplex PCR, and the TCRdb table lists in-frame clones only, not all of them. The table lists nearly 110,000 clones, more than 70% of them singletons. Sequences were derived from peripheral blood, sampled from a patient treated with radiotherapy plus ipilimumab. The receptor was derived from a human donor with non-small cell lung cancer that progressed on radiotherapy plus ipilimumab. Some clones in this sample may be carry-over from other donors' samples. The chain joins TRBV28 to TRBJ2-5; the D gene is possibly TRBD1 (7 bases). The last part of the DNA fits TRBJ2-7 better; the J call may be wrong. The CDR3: CASISGGNDEQYF. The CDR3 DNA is TGTGCCAGCATATCAGGGGGGAACGACGAGCAGTACTTC.